This T cell receptor (beta chain) was sequenced for a study of blood T cells in healthy people across ages. General study points: Unsorted PBMCs ruled out conclusive naive versus antigen-experienced comparison. It was not known whether donors were CMV positive (a possible confounder of expanded clonotype changes).

Points on this clonotype: The antigen remains undetermined.

Combining a sample-barcoded 5' primer with a J-beta primer mix, a second PCR ran for roughly 7 to 11 cycles. TCRdb analysed the 5' RACE reads with MiXCR anew, one entry per CDR3 protein. The sample has about 940,000 distinct CDR3 sequences, around 49% seen once. Each individual donor underwent a draw of approximately 9.8 milliliters of peripheral blood. The authors isolated at least 6 million PBMCs per sample. This CDR3 is 15 amino acids long. From germline, CDR1 is DFQATT and CDR2 SNEGSKA (reference sequence). Trimming cost V 6 bases and J 3 bases, with 21 bases left between them. This chain uses TRBV20-1 with TRBJ2-7, with a weak D call TRBD2 (6 bases). This sequence originates from a man aged 25-45 years in good health. Material: blood. CDR3 loop: CSAAISDYPSYEQYF. The CDR3 DNA reads TGCAGTGCAGCTATTTCGGACTACCCGAGCTACGAGCAGTACTTC.